The 20 T cell receptor beta chains below were found in one sample sequenced in a study of response to subunit inactivated influenza vaccine. TCRdb used MiXCR to reprocess the RT-PCR reads, holding one entry per CDR3 protein. This table has hundreds of thousands of distinct CDR3 sequences, roughly 8.2% appearing once. Specimen: PBMCs from blood, collected 23 months after vaccination. These receptors all come from a man between 50 and 69 years old who received an inactivated influenza vaccine.

The gene calls are TRBV29-1 and TRBJ2-3; D remains ambiguous. CDR3 length: 13 amino acids. Looked up from germline, CDR1 is SQVTM and CDR2 is ANQGSEA. V shed 3 bases and J shed 0 bases, with 7 bases lying between them. CDR3 in DNA: TGCAGCGTTGATGTATTTAGCACAGATACGCAGTATTTT. It codes for CSVDVFSTDTQYF.

This clonotype was detected only a few times. The chain carries TRBV11-2 and TRBJ2-5; D unresolved. V shed 4 bases and J shed 5 bases, with 11 bases lying between them. The CDR3 extends over 13 amino acids. Germline loops: CDR1 SGHAT, CDR2 FQNNGV. The CDR3 region is CASSSYGRETQYF. CDR3 DNA: TGTGCCAGCAGCTCCTACGGACGGGAGACCCAGTACTTC.

The rearrangement joins TRBV18 to TRBJ1-4; TRBD1 agrees at 8 bases. Germline CDR1 KGHSH, CDR2 LQKENI. Trimming at V came to 6 bases and at J to 5 bases, leaving 5 bases not matched to a gene. The CDR3 runs to 14 residues. CDR3 residues: CASSARDRNEKLFF. CDR3 in DNA: TGTGCCAGCTCGGCACGGGACAGGAATGAAAAACTGTTTTTT.

The sample holds a few counts of this clonotype. The genes are TRBV20-1 and TRBJ2-2, with 10 positions matching TRBD2. Losses at the gene ends were 6 bases for V and 6 bases for J; bases not matched to a gene: 10. This CDR3 is built from 15 residues. The germline CDR1 and CDR2 sequences are DFQATT and SNEGSKA (reference sequence). CDR3 sequence: CSASLLAGAAGELFF. The CDR3 DNA sequence: TGCAGTGCAAGTCTCCTAGCGGGAGCGGCCGGGGAGCTGTTTTTT.

This clonotype has a count of ten or more. J is TRBJ2-7 and V is TRBV15, with D possibly called TRBD1 or TRBD2 (5 bases each). The CDR3 sequence is 16 residues long. Trimming removed 2 bases from V and 3 bases from J, with 17 bases in between. Per germline, CDR1 LNHNV and CDR2 YYDKDF (reference sequence). The CDR3 DNA is TGTGCCACCAGCAGATCCCGGGGACGGAGTAACTACGAGCAGTACTTC. Translating gives CATSRSRGRSNYEQYF.

This clonotype was counted many times. The chain combines TRBV20-1 with TRBJ2-7; the D gene could be TRBD1 or TRBD2 (5 bases each). Germline V lookup: CDR1 DFQATT, CDR2 SNEGSKA (reference sequence). This CDR3 contains 15 residues. The ends were cut back, 0 bases at V and 0 bases at J, with 12 bases in the middle. The CDR3 reads CSARDRGESSYEQYF. CDR3 in DNA: TGCAGTGCTAGAGATAGGGGAGAGAGCTCCTACGAGCAGTACTTC.

This clonotype was recorded a few times. The chain links TRBV18 to TRBJ2-1, with TRBD2 identical over 8 bases. This CDR3 region has 16 residues. The V gene's germline CDR1 is KGHSH and CDR2 LQKENI. The trim removed 3 bases at V and 7 bases at J, leaving 11 bases unmatched. The CDR3 DNA reads TGTGCCAGCTCACCGGCCGGGGGGGCCGGCAGAAATGAGCAGTTCTTC. As protein: CASSPAGGAGRNEQFF.

At least ten counts were recorded for this clonotype. The chain couples TRBV15 to TRBJ2-1; 9 bases match TRBD2. The V and J ends lost 0 bases and 7 bases, in that order; junction bases with no gene match: 10. The CDR3 covers 17 residues. Germline V gene lookup returns CDR1 LNHNV and CDR2 YYDKDF (reference sequence). The CDR3 reads CATSRDKLAGVRNEQFF. DNA of the CDR3: TGTGCCACCAGCAGAGATAAATTAGCGGGAGTCCGGAATGAGCAGTTCTTC.

The gene calls are TRBV7-2 and TRBJ2-7; D call uncertain. Looked up from germline, CDR1 is SGHTA and CDR2 is FQGNSA. The CDR3 runs 14 residues. Trimming left V 7 bases short and J 6 bases short, with 19 bases between. The CDR3 DNA reads TGTGCCAGCAACGTGGGCGTTGAAATGGCCGAGCAGTACTTC. It translates to CASNVGVEMAEQYF.

This clonotype was found a few times. The V and J genes are TRBV28 and TRBJ2-1; 9 nucleotides match TRBD1. The CDR3 runs 12 residues. Germline-derived CDR1 and CDR2 are MDHEN and SYDVKM. V was pared by 8 bases and J by 8 bases, with 4 bases of the junction left unmatched. The CDR3 region is CASRDRADEQFF. The CDR3 DNA is TGTGCCAGCCGGGACAGGGCGGATGAGCAGTTCTTC.

This clonotype was counted only a few times. The chain is built from TRBV6-2 or TRBV6-3 and TRBJ1-1; 7 nucleotides line up with TRBD1. This CDR3 contains 14 residues. Germline loops: CDR1 MNHEY, CDR2 SVGEGT. With V trimmed by 7 bases and J by 3 bases, 8 bases remained unmatched. CDR3: CASKLQGRDTEAFF. CDR3 DNA sequence: TGTGCCAGCAAACTACAGGGGCGGGACACTGAAGCTTTCTTT.

A few counts support this clonotype. V and J are TRBV9 and TRBJ2-1, with D perhaps TRBD1 or TRBD2 (5 bases each). Germline CDR1 is SGDLS and CDR2 is YYNGEE. Trimming took 2 bases from V and 2 from J, leaving 8 bases between them. The CDR3 contains 14 residues. DNA for the CDR3: TGTGCCAGCAGCGTCCTGGGGGCCTACAATGAGCAGTTCTTC. Translated: CASSVLGAYNEQFF.

This clonotype was seen a few times. The chain employs TRBV2 and TRBJ2-4; unclear D gene. Trimming left V 3 bases short and J 4 bases short, with 4 bases between. This CDR3 has 12 residues. Germline V gene lookup returns CDR1 SNHLY and CDR2 FYNNEI. As DNA, the CDR3 is TGTGCCAGCAGTGACGTGAAAAACATTCAGTACTTC. It yields the protein CASSDVKNIQYF.

A remark on this clonotype: An end of the junction differs from the germline gene, which may be a read error. The chain carries TRBV3-1 and TRBJ1-2; D possibly corresponds to TRBD1 (5 bases). The CDR3 runs 12 residues. CDR1 LGHDT and CDR2 YNNKEL come from the germline V gene (reference sequence). The CDR3 coding sequence is TGTGCCAGCATCCAAGCAGGGCATGGCTACACCTTC. Translating gives CASIQAGHGYTF. Full variable domain (missing parts from reference TRBV3-1 and TRBJ1-2): DTAVSQTPKYLVTQMGNDKSIKCEQNLGHDTMYWYKQDSKKFLKIMFSYNNKELIINETVPNRFSPKSPDKAHLNLHINSLELGDSAVYFCASIQAGHGYTFGSGTRLTVV.

This clonotype has a handful of counts. This chain uses TRBV4-2 with TRBJ2-5; D remains ambiguous. The germline CDR1 and CDR2 sequences are LGHNA and YNFKEQ. V shed 0 bases and J shed 4 bases, with 15 bases lying between them. The CDR3 is 16 amino acids. CDR3 in DNA: TGTGCCAGCAGCCAAGAGGTGAGCCTGCCGGGAGAGACCCAGTACTTC. Translation: CASSQEVSLPGETQYF.

This clonotype was counted many times. The rearrangement joins TRBV29-1 to TRBJ2-2; 7 positions agree with TRBD2. The J segment lost 4 bases and the V segment lost 4 bases, leaving 6 bases of the junction unmatched. The CDR3 is made up of 14 amino acids. CDR1 is SQVTM, CDR2 ANQGSEA, per germline. CDR3 nucleotide sequence: TGCAGCGTTGTAATCGGGAGGTCCACCGGGGAGCTGTTTTTT. This codes for CSVVIGRSTGELFF.

V is TRBV20-1 and J is TRBJ1-2, with D perhaps TRBD1 (5 bases). Deletions cut 2 bases from V and 5 bases from J, with 9 bases between. The CDR3 covers 12 residues. Germline CDR1 and CDR2: DFQATT and SNEGSKA (reference sequence). CDR3: CSARFGGYGYTF. Written as DNA, the CDR3 is TGCAGTGCTAGATTCGGGGGGTATGGCTACACCTTC.

The sample holds one count of this clonotype. One end of the junction is discordant with germline, which a read error may explain. The chain carries TRBV6-1 and TRBJ1-1; 8 bases agree with TRBD1. The CDR3 is made up of 14 amino acids. CDR1 and CDR2 from the germline V gene are MNHNS and SASEGT. The CDR3 DNA reads TGTGCCAGCAGGGACAGGGAGAGGAGGTCTGAACCTTTCTTT. This codes for CASRDRERRSEPFF.

J is TRBJ2-1 and V is TRBV5-1; perhaps D is TRBD1 or TRBD2 (5 bases each). V was pared by 4 bases and J by 10 bases, with 12 bases between. CDR1 SGHRS and CDR2 YFSETQ come from the germline V gene. CDR3 length: 12 residues. CDR3: CASSARDVEQFF. In nucleotides, the CDR3 is TGCGCCAGCAGCGCCCGGGACGTGGAGCAGTTCTTC.

The sample holds many counts of this clonotype. This rearrangement joins TRBV4-3 to TRBJ1-2, with D hard to call. V was clipped by 3 bases and J by 1 base, with 6 bases between them. The CDR3 consists of 13 residues. CDR1 and CDR2 from the germline V gene are LGHNA and YSLEER. CDR3 amino acids: CASSQDLNYGYTF. CDR3 coding DNA: TGCGCCAGCAGCCAGGACCTTAACTATGGCTACACCTTC.